This TCR beta chain is drawn from a study of blood T cell repertoires in COVID-19. The data were produced by immunoSEQ multiplex PCR, yet TCRdb's version contains in-frame clones alone and is incomplete. The sample consists of about 140,000 clones, over 75% of them appearing once. This clone was detected once. Per germline, CDR1 ENHRY and CDR2 SYGVKD. The CDR3 runs to 18 residues. The junction had 11 bases not matched to a gene; V was cut back by 3 bases and J by 5 bases. The genes are TRBV10-3 and TRBJ2-1; TRBD2 aligns across 12 bases. Sequenced: peripheral blood. The TCR comes from a man between 60 and 75 years old with active or convalescent COVID-19. The CDR3 DNA reads as TGTGCCATCAGTGACAGGGGGATCGGACTAGCGGGACACAATGAGCAGTTCTTC. Residues: CAISDRGIGLAGHNEQFF.